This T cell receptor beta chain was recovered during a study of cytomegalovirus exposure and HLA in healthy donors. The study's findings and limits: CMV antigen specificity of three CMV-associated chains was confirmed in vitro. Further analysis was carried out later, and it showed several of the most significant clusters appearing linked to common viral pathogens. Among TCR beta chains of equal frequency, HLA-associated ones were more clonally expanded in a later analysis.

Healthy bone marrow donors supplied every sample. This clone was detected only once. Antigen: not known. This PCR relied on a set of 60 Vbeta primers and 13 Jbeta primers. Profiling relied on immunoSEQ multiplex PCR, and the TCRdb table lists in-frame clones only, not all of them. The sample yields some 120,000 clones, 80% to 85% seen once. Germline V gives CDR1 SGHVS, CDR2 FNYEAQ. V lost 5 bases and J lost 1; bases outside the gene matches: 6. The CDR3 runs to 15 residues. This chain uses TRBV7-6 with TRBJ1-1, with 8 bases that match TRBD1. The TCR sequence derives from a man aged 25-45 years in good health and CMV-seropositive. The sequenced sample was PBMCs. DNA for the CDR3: TGTGCCAGCAGCGACCGACAGGGGTGGAACACTGAAGCTTTCTTT. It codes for CASSDRQGWNTEAFF.